What follows are 15 T cell receptor beta chains derived from one specimen sequenced in a study of T cells in Graves' hyperthyroidism and ophthalmopathy (dated by TCRdb to about 2019). The library was obtained by multiplex PCR. The sequencing machine was an Illumina HiSeq 2000. The TCR beta CDR3 regions were amplified from the RNA transcripts. The TCR CDR3 was subjected to a first round of RT-PCR using the HTBI primer set and the Qiagen OneStep RT-PCR kit. TCRdb handled the public reads itself, with Q25 trimming in fastp and clone calling in MiXCR, and kept productive beta chains. Every entry covers one CDR3 protein and lists the most common genes and DNA from its rows. The sample data list hundreds of thousands of distinct CDR3 sequences, and about 20% of these were observed just once. Approximately 48% of the sample is held by the ten biggest clonotypes. The material sequenced was blood. Receptors were obtained from a man aged 40-50 years with Graves' ophthalmopathy.

In its sample, this clonotype was seen many times. V usage is TRBV7-9 and J usage is TRBJ2-7; tentative D call: TRBD1 (5 bases). Trimming left V 5 bases short and J 3 bases short, with 14 bases between. Germline lookup yields CDR1 SEHNR and CDR2 FQNEAQ (reference sequence). The CDR3 has 14 amino acids. CDR3 sequence: CASSPRDSYYEQYF. Here the CDR3 DNA reads TGTGCCAGCAGCCCCCGCGACAGCTACTACGAGCAGTACTTC.

The sample holds a few counts of this clonotype. This chain joins TRBV15 and TRBJ2-7; tentative D call: TRBD2 (6 bases). The CDR3 runs 14 residues. V was cut by 3 bases and J by 5 bases, with 14 bases left in between. The germline V gene has CDR1 LNHNV and CDR2 YYDKDF (reference sequence). The CDR3 sequence: CATSRDYVEDEQYF. CDR3 nucleotides: TGTGCCACCAGCAGGGACTACGTCGAGGACGAGCAGTACTTC.

This chain connects TRBV20-1 to TRBJ2-3, with 10 bases that match TRBD2. The germline V gene encodes CDR1 DFQATT and CDR2 SNEGSKA (reference sequence). The CDR3 totals 15 residues. V lost 6 bases to trimming and J lost 2 bases; unmatched junction nucleotides: 8. The CDR3 protein is CSAPGTSASTDTQYF. CDR3 DNA: TGCAGTGCCCCTGGGACTAGCGCCTCCACAGATACGCAGTATTTT.

The chain combines TRBV10-3 with TRBJ2-1, with 7 bases matching TRBD2. CDR3 length equals 13 residues. In germline, CDR1 is ENHRY, CDR2 SYGVKD. Unmatched junction bases numbered 3, after V lost 0 bases and J lost 10 bases. This CDR3 reads CAISESGGREQFF. CDR3 coding DNA: TGTGCCATCAGTGAGTCGGGGGGGAGGGAGCAGTTCTTC.

This clonotype was seen many times. The rearrangement links TRBV6-1 to TRBJ2-3, with a weak D call TRBD1 (6 bases). This CDR3 is built from 15 residues. V lost 6 bases to trimming and J lost 2 bases, with 15 bases between them. From germline, CDR1 is MNHNS and CDR2 SASEGT. The CDR3, as DNA: TGTGCCAGCAGCGTTACAGGGTTATACACAGATACGCAGTATTTT. Protein sequence: CASSVTGLYTDTQYF.

This clonotype occurred a few times. The chain uses TRBV7-9 and TRBJ1-1; D is ambiguous. This CDR3 spans 14 amino acids. Germline CDR1 and CDR2: SEHNR and FQNEAQ (reference sequence). The V gene lost 3 bases and the J gene lost 1 base, with 9 bases spanning the gap. The CDR3 sequence: CASSLVSPNTEAFF. CDR3 DNA: TGTGCCAGCAGCTTGGTCTCCCCGAACACTGAAGCTTTCTTT.

This clonotype was picked up a small number of times. V and J are TRBV5-6 and TRBJ2-5; 8 bases line up with TRBD1. CDR3 length equals 15 residues. V gave up 4 bases and J gave up 5 bases; unmatched junction bases: 10. Germline V lookup: CDR1 SGHDT, CDR2 YYEEEE. As DNA, the CDR3 is TGTGCCAGCAGCGCTTCGACAGGGGCGGTCGAGACCCAGTACTTC. It yields the protein CASSASTGAVETQYF.

The table lists this clonotype with many counts. The CDR3 DNA follows: TGTGCCAGCAGTCCGGGCGTCGGGGAGCTGTTTTTT. Protein product: CASSPGVGELFF. The rearrangement joins TRBV7-2 to TRBJ2-2; D not certain. This CDR3 has 12 residues. Germline values: CDR1 SGHTA, CDR2 FQGNSA. The V gene lost 6 bases and the J gene lost 7 bases, with 9 bases spanning the gap.

With regard to this clonotype: A junction boundary mismatches the germline segment, possibly from a read error. V is TRBV7-7 and J is TRBJ2-5, with D perhaps TRBD1 (5 bases). The CDR3 has 16 residues. CDR1 is SSHAT, CDR2 FNYEAQ, per germline (reference sequence). The CDR3 nucleotides read TGTGCTAGCAGCAACGCCCGATTAGACAGCCAAGAGACCCAGTACTTC. Its translation is CASSNARLDSQETQYF.

Many counts were recorded for this clonotype. The V gene is TRBV11-2, the J gene TRBJ2-3; weak D call: TRBD1 (5 bases). CDR3 length equals 16 residues. V gave up 3 bases and J gave up 0 bases, with 13 bases separating them. CDR1 SGHAT and CDR2 FQNNGV come from the germline V gene. The CDR3 DNA sequence: TGTGCCAGCAGCTTCTTAGGGGATACTAGCACAGATACGCAGTATTTT. It translates to CASSFLGDTSTDTQYF. The full variable domain, completed using reference TRBV11-2 and TRBJ2-3, is EAGVAQSPRYKIIEKRQSVAFWCNPISGHATLYWYQQILGQGPKLLIQFQNNGVVDDSQLPKDRFSAERLKGVDSTLKIQPAKLEDSAVYLCASSFLGDTSTDTQYFGPGTRLTVL.

V and J are TRBV19 and TRBJ1-2; 10 bases are a match to TRBD1. The CDR3 is made up of 11 amino acids. From germline, CDR1 is LNHDA and CDR2 SQIVND (reference sequence). The CDR3, as DNA: TGTGTTGCGGGACAGGGGAATGGCTACACCTTC. Translation: CVAGQGNGYTF.

This clonotype was counted many times. The chain uses TRBV12-3 or TRBV12-4 and TRBJ1-1, with 8 bases that match TRBD1. V trimming: 2 bases; J trimming: 5 bases; junction bases outside the gene matches: 4. This CDR3 contains 14 residues. The CDR3: CASSLKTGGTEAFF. The DNA for the CDR3 is TGTGCCAGCAGTTTAAAAACAGGGGGAACTGAAGCTTTCTTT.

The V gene is TRBV12-5, the J gene TRBJ1-1; the D gene is possibly TRBD1 (6 bases). The CDR3 consists of 16 residues. Per the germline V gene, CDR1 is LGHNT and CDR2 is FRNRAP. V was pared by 2 bases and J by 0 bases, with 13 bases between. The CDR3 DNA follows: TGTGCTAGTGGTTTGCAGGGGTCTGGTATGAACACTGAAGCTTTCTTT. Amino acids: CASGLQGSGMNTEAFF.

The chain has TRBV19 and TRBJ1-2, with TRBD1 identical over 7 bases. Germline V gene lookup returns CDR1 LNHDA and CDR2 SQIVND (reference sequence). J lost 1 base, V lost 8 bases, and 19 bases had no gene match. The length of the CDR3 is 18 residues. The CDR3 nucleotides read TGTGCCAGTGGGTCTCGACCGGGACAGTCGGCAAATAACTATGGCTACACCTTC. Its protein is CASGSRPGQSANNYGYTF.

This clonotype was seen repeatedly, ten times or more. The J gene is TRBJ2-1, the V gene TRBV12-3 or TRBV12-4; no definite D call. V was trimmed by 5 bases and J by 7 bases, leaving 6 bases between them. The CDR3 covers 11 residues. Here the CDR3 reads CASSTRNEQFF. The DNA for the CDR3 is TGTGCCAGCAGTACCCGGAATGAGCAGTTCTTC.